The rows below give T cell receptor beta chains drawn from one sample of a study of graft-versus-host responses after intestinal transplantation. Here immunoSEQ multiplex PCR was the method, and the copy in TCRdb shows in-frame clones only, minus some. The sample has 80,000 or so clones, about nine tenths seen once; the top ten hold 0.55% to 0.8%. The sample consisted of PBMCs, taken 98 days after intestinal transplantation. These receptors were taken from a human patient who received an intestinal transplant, so some T cells may come from the graft donor. The CDR3 runs from the conserved cysteine through the conserved F or W. The order of the fields is clone size, D gene, J gene, V gene, CDR3 protein, CDR3 DNA. A D gene is named only where the DNA matches it firmly. Clone sizes are given selectively: once, few, many, or a class where the clone is expanded.

size: .
D: TRBD2
J: TRBJ2-3
V: TRBV10-1
CDR3: CASKCRLAGSRSKDTQYF
DNA: TGCGCCAGCAAATGCCGACTAGCGGGAAGTAGATCGAAAGATACGCAGTATTTT

size: .
D: .
J: TRBJ2-7
V: TRBV29-1
CDR3: CSVPGTGYEQYF
DNA: TGCAGCGTCCCTGGGACTGGTTACGAGCAGTACTTC

size: .
D: TRBD1
J: TRBJ2-7
V: TRBV23-1
CDR3: CASPRDRGLEDEQYF
DNA: TGCGCCAGCCCCCGGGACAGGGGGCTGGAAGACGAGCAGTACTTC

size: .
D: .
J: TRBJ2-5
V: TRBV5-4
CDR3: CASSLAAETQYF
DNA: TGTGCCAGCAGCTTGGCGGCAGAGACCCAGTACTTC

size: .
D: TRBD1
J: TRBJ2-7
V: TRBV5-4
CDR3: CASSRDRGSYEQYF
DNA: TGTGCCAGCAGCAGGGACAGGGGCTCCTACGAGCAGTACTTC

size: .
D: .
J: TRBJ2-7
V: TRBV9
CDR3: CASSVGVSSYEQYF
DNA: TGTGCCAGCAGCGTGGGGGTTAGCTCCTACGAGCAGTACTTC

size: .
D: TRBD2
J: TRBJ2-7
V: TRBV27
CDR3: CASSSAASGSYEQYF
DNA: TGTGCCAGCAGTTCAGCCGCTAGCGGCTCCTACGAGCAGTACTTC

size: .
D: .
J: TRBJ1-2
V: TRBV27
CDR3: CASSLGPLADSYGYTF
DNA: TGTGCCAGCAGTTTAGGCCCCCTCGCGGACTCCTATGGCTACACCTTC

size: .
D: TRBD2
J: TRBJ2-3
V: TRBV5-1
CDR3: CASSVLAGVGTDTQYF
DNA: TGCGCCAGCAGCGTACTAGCGGGGGTGGGCACAGATACGCAGTATTTT

size: .
D: TRBD1
J: TRBJ1-2
V: TRBV10-2
CDR3: CASSGTGYGYTF
DNA: TGCGCCAGCAGCGGGACAGGGTATGGCTACACCTTC

size: once
D: .
J: TRBJ2-5
V: TRBV4-1
CDR3: CASSQVGSQETQYF
DNA: TGCGCCAGCAGCCAAGTAGGTAGTCAAGAGACCCAGTACTTC

size: .
D: .
J: TRBJ2-1
V: TRBV7-3
CDR3: CASSLNSGLGGGNEQFF
DNA: TGTGCCAGCAGCTTAAATAGTGGGCTAGGCGGAGGAAATGAGCAGTTCTTC

size: few
D: .
J: TRBJ2-5
V: TRBV15
CDR3: CATSRDRGNQETQYF
DNA: TGTGCCACCAGCAGAGATCGTGGAAACCAAGAGACCCAGTACTTC

size: .
D: .
J: TRBJ1-1
V: TRBV6-5
CDR3: CASRPGEYTEAFF
DNA: TGTGCCAGCAGACCCGGGGAGTACACTGAAGCTTTCTTT

size: .
D: .
J: TRBJ2-3
V: TRBV4-2
CDR3: CASSQGTGTSTDTQYF
DNA: TGTGCCAGCAGCCAGGGAACAGGGACTAGCACAGATACGCAGTATTTT

size: .
D: .
J: TRBJ2-7
V: TRBV28
CDR3: CASSSFPLAGISYEQYF
DNA: TGTGCCAGCAGTTCCTTCCCCCTCGCAGGGATCTCCTACGAGCAGTACTTC

size: .
D: .
J: TRBJ1-1
V: TRBV7-9
CDR3: CASSGGDILSNTEAFF
DNA: TGTGCCAGCAGCGGGGGGGACATCCTCTCAAACACTGAAGCTTTCTTT

size: .
D: TRBD1
J: TRBJ1-2
V: TRBV6-1
CDR3: CASSPGQEVYGYTF
DNA: TGTGCCAGCAGCCCCGGACAGGAGGTCTATGGCTACACCTTC

size: .
D: .
J: TRBJ1-5
V: TRBV15
CDR3: CATSRDPVLQPQHF
DNA: TGTGCCACCAGCAGAGATCCCGTACTCCAGCCCCAGCATTTT

size: .
D: TRBD1
J: TRBJ1-5
V: TRBV10-2
CDR3: CASKEDRGQRQPQHF
DNA: TGCGCCAGCAAAGAAGACAGGGGGCAAAGGCAGCCCCAGCATTTT

size: .
D: TRBD1
J: TRBJ1-2
V: TRBV6-4
CDR3: CARQGYDYGYTF
DNA: TGTGCTCGACAGGGGTATGACTATGGCTACACCTTC

size: once
D: .
J: TRBJ2-1
V: TRBV28
CDR3: CASSAVGPSYNEQFF
DNA: TGCGCCAGCAGTGCCGTGGGACCCTCCTACAATGAGCAGTTCTTC

size: .
D: TRBD1
J: TRBJ1-4
V: TRBV28
CDR3: CASRPDRGREKLFF
DNA: TGTGCCAGCAGACCGGACAGGGGGCGAGAAAAACTGTTTTTT

size: .
D: .
J: TRBJ2-5
V: TRBV6-5
CDR3: CASSYGGPKETQYF
DNA: TGTGCCAGCAGTTACGGGGGCCCGAAAGAGACCCAGTACTTC